These T cell receptor beta chains were read from a single sample in a study of PD-L1 blockade in urothelial cancer. Clones were sequenced by immunoSEQ multiplex PCR, and TCRdb holds only the in-frame ones, with some missing. The data show some 56,000 clones, over 75% seen once. The starting material was PBMCs, obtained around atezolizumab (anti-PD-L1) treatment. The receptors derive from a man between 65 and 80 years old with urothelial cancer. Both conserved end residues are part of each CDR3. A D gene is named only where the DNA matches it firmly. Size is stated for part of the rows, as once, few or many counts, or as a class when the clone is expanded.

CDR3 protein: CASSDRGARAKNIQYF; CDR3 DNA: TGTGCCAGCAGTGACCGGGGTGCACGGGCCAAAAACATTCAGTACTTC; D gene: -; clone size: -; J gene: TRBJ2-4; V gene: TRBV2
CDR3 protein: CASSADRGVGYTF; CDR3 DNA: TGTGCCAGCAGCGCCGACAGGGGAGTTGGCTACACCTTC; D gene: TRBD1; clone size: -; J gene: TRBJ1-2; V gene: TRBV9
CDR3 protein: CASNEAGGGGELFF; CDR3 DNA: TGTGCCAGCAACGAAGCGGGAGGAGGTGGGGAGCTGTTTTTT; D gene: TRBD2; clone size: -; J gene: TRBJ2-2; V gene: TRBV9
CDR3 protein: CASSLTGTLNYGYTF; CDR3 DNA: TGTGCCAGCAGCTTAACGGGGACTTTGAACTATGGCTACACCTTC; D gene: -; clone size: -; J gene: TRBJ1-2; V gene: TRBV7-3
CDR3 protein: CASSEGTGGHYGYTF; CDR3 DNA: TGTGCCAGCAGTGAAGGGACAGGGGGCCACTATGGCTACACCTTC; D gene: TRBD1; clone size: once; J gene: TRBJ1-2; V gene: TRBV6-1
CDR3 protein: CASTQDNLPGPGYGYTF; CDR3 DNA: TGCGCCAGCACCCAAGATAATCTACCAGGGCCAGGGTATGGCTACACCTTC; D gene: -; clone size: -; J gene: TRBJ1-2; V gene: TRBV4-1
CDR3 protein: CASSILGGNTEAFF; CDR3 DNA: TGTGCCAGTAGTATTCTAGGCGGGAACACTGAAGCTTTCTTT; D gene: -; clone size: -; J gene: TRBJ1-1; V gene: TRBV19
CDR3 protein: CASSEGHLYEQYF; CDR3 DNA: TGTGCCAGCAGCGAGGGACATCTCTACGAGCAGTACTTC; D gene: -; clone size: -; J gene: TRBJ2-7; V gene: TRBV7-2
CDR3 protein: CASSDRVNTEAFF; CDR3 DNA: TGTGCCAGCAGCGATCGGGTGAACACTGAAGCTTTCTTT; D gene: -; clone size: -; J gene: TRBJ1-1; V gene: TRBV7-6
CDR3 protein: CASSLSGDGYEQYF; CDR3 DNA: TGTGCCAGCAGCTTATCCGGGGATGGTTACGAGCAGTACTTC; D gene: -; clone size: -; J gene: TRBJ2-7; V gene: TRBV7-3
CDR3 protein: CASSLSVASGAIGELFF; CDR3 DNA: TGTGCCAGCAGTTTATCGGTTGCTAGCGGAGCGATCGGGGAGCTGTTTTTT; D gene: TRBD2; clone size: -; J gene: TRBJ2-2; V gene: TRBV28
CDR3 protein: CASSQESGGHRIYEQYF; CDR3 DNA: TGCGCCAGCAGCCAAGAATCAGGGGGCCATAGGATCTACGAGCAGTACTTC; D gene: TRBD1; clone size: once; J gene: TRBJ2-7; V gene: TRBV4-1
CDR3 protein: CASSYSRVDYTGELFF; CDR3 DNA: TGTGCCAGCAGTTACTCTAGGGTGGACTACACCGGGGAGCTGTTTTTT; D gene: -; clone size: once; J gene: TRBJ2-2; V gene: TRBV6-5
CDR3 protein: CASSLSSRGLVYEQYF; CDR3 DNA: TGTGCCAGCAGTTTATCCAGCCGGGGACTAGTCTACGAGCAGTACTTC; D gene: TRBD2; clone size: few; J gene: TRBJ2-7; V gene: TRBV27
CDR3 protein: CASRPPGRTEAFF; CDR3 DNA: TGTGCCAGCAGGCCTCCAGGGCGCACTGAAGCTTTCTTT; D gene: -; clone size: few; J gene: TRBJ1-1; V gene: TRBV5-4
CDR3 protein: CASRFRDSSYNEQFF; CDR3 DNA: TGTGCCAGCCGCTTCCGGGACAGCTCCTACAATGAGCAGTTCTTC; D gene: TRBD1; clone size: -; J gene: TRBJ2-1; V gene: TRBV2
CDR3 protein: CASSPTLAGVWPGQFF; CDR3 DNA: TGTGCCAGCAGCCCAACCCTAGCGGGAGTTTGGCCCGGCCAGTTCTTC; D gene: TRBD2; clone size: -; J gene: TRBJ2-1; V gene: TRBV14
CDR3 protein: CASSWSGEAFF; CDR3 DNA: TGTGCCAGCAGCTGGAGCGGTGAAGCTTTCTTT; D gene: -; clone size: -; J gene: TRBJ1-1; V gene: TRBV7-9
CDR3 protein: CASTPIGGQRNEQFF; CDR3 DNA: TGTGCCAGTACCCCCATCGGGGGGCAAAGGAATGAGCAGTTCTTC; D gene: -; clone size: -; J gene: TRBJ2-1; V gene: TRBV19
CDR3 protein: CASSGSGETQYF; CDR3 DNA: TGTGCCAGCAGCGGGAGTGGCGAGACCCAGTACTTC; D gene: -; clone size: -; J gene: TRBJ2-5; V gene: TRBV2
CDR3 protein: CASSLAAGSYEQYF; CDR3 DNA: TGTGCCAGCAGCTTGGCCGCAGGCTCCTACGAGCAGTACTTC; D gene: -; clone size: -; J gene: TRBJ2-7; V gene: TRBV5-6
CDR3 protein: CSGWGGEDEQFF; CDR3 DNA: TGCAGCGGCTGGGGGGGTGAGGATGAGCAGTTCTTC; D gene: TRBD2; clone size: -; J gene: TRBJ2-1; V gene: TRBV29-1
CDR3 protein: CASRQGNTGELFF; CDR3 DNA: TGCGCCAGCAGACAGGGGAACACCGGGGAACTGTTTTTT; D gene: TRBD1; clone size: -; J gene: TRBJ2-2; V gene: TRBV10-1
CDR3 protein: CASSLQGTNEQYF; CDR3 DNA: TGTGCCAGCAGCTTGCAGGGGACGAACGAGCAGTACTTC; D gene: -; clone size: -; J gene: TRBJ2-7; V gene: TRBV5-6
CDR3 protein: CASSMTSSGIYEQYF; CDR3 DNA: TGTGCCAGTAGTATGACGTCTAGCGGGATATACGAGCAGTACTTC; D gene: TRBD2; clone size: -; J gene: TRBJ2-7; V gene: TRBV19
CDR3 protein: CAISPSGTGGNEQFF; CDR3 DNA: TGTGCCATCAGCCCTTCCGGGACAGGGGGCAATGAGCAGTTCTTC; D gene: TRBD1; clone size: -; J gene: TRBJ2-1; V gene: TRBV10-3
CDR3 protein: CASSPGLAGREQYF; CDR3 DNA: TGTGCCAGCTCACCGGGACTAGCGGGACGTGAGCAGTACTTC; D gene: TRBD2; clone size: -; J gene: TRBJ2-7; V gene: TRBV18
CDR3 protein: CASRQWTSTYNEQFF; CDR3 DNA: TGTGCCAGCAGGCAATGGACTAGCACCTACAATGAGCAGTTCTTC; D gene: TRBD2; clone size: -; J gene: TRBJ2-1; V gene: TRBV7-2
CDR3 protein: CASKGDSGGNQPQHF; CDR3 DNA: TGTGCCAGCAAAGGGGACAGTGGAGGGAATCAGCCCCAGCATTTT; D gene: TRBD1; clone size: -; J gene: TRBJ1-5; V gene: TRBV2
CDR3 protein: CASSPQGTSGNRYAYF; CDR3 DNA: TGTGCCAGCTCACCACAGGGGACTAGCGGTAACAGATACGCGTATTTT; D gene: TRBD2; clone size: -; J gene: TRBJ2-3; V gene: TRBV18
CDR3 protein: CASSTGGEGGNEQYF; CDR3 DNA: TGCGCCAGCAGCACGGGGGGCGAGGGCGGCAACGAGCAGTACTTC; D gene: -; clone size: -; J gene: TRBJ2-7; V gene: TRBV5-1
CDR3 protein: CASSQPRAGVNNEQFF; CDR3 DNA: TGTGCCAGCAGCCAACCAAGAGCGGGAGTAAACAATGAGCAGTTCTTC; D gene: TRBD2; clone size: once; J gene: TRBJ2-1; V gene: TRBV4-2
CDR3 protein: CASQGGSGTEAFF; CDR3 DNA: TGTGCCAGCCAGGGGGGATCGGGCACTGAAGCTTTCTTT; D gene: TRBD1; clone size: -; J gene: TRBJ1-1; V gene: TRBV28
CDR3 protein: CASSLAATDTYNEQFF; CDR3 DNA: TGTGCCAGCAGCTTGGCAGCGACAGACACCTACAATGAGCAGTTCTTC; D gene: -; clone size: -; J gene: TRBJ2-1; V gene: TRBV5-6
CDR3 protein: CASSSGQGLGYQPQHF; CDR3 DNA: TGTGCCAGCAGTTCGGGGCAGGGGTTGGGGTATCAGCCCCAGCATTTT; D gene: -; clone size: few; J gene: TRBJ1-5; V gene: TRBV27
CDR3 protein: CASSSNFRGQGYNEQFF; CDR3 DNA: TGTGCCAGCAGCTCCAACTTCCGGGGACAGGGGTACAATGAGCAGTTCTTC; D gene: TRBD1; clone size: -; J gene: TRBJ2-1; V gene: TRBV7-9
CDR3 protein: CASSLSNLNTEAFF; CDR3 DNA: TGTGCCAGCAGCTTGAGCAATTTGAACACTGAAGCTTTCTTT; D gene: -; clone size: -; J gene: TRBJ1-1; V gene: TRBV7-6
CDR3 protein: CASSQSPRREGNTDTQYF; CDR3 DNA: TGCGCCAGCAGTCAATCCCCCCGGCGGGAGGGTAACACAGATACGCAGTATTTT; D gene: TRBD2; clone size: -; J gene: TRBJ2-3; V gene: TRBV23-1
CDR3 protein: CASSRKVLAGDDEQFF; CDR3 DNA: TGTGCCAGCAGCCGCAAGGTGCTAGCGGGAGACGATGAGCAGTTCTTC; D gene: TRBD2; clone size: -; J gene: TRBJ2-1; V gene: TRBV7-9
CDR3 protein: CASSLAGEQYF; CDR3 DNA: TGTGCCAGCAGCTTGGCGGGGGAGCAGTACTTC; D gene: -; clone size: -; J gene: TRBJ2-7; V gene: TRBV5-6
CDR3 protein: CASSGIQVYEQYF; CDR3 DNA: TGTGCCAGCAGTGGAATACAGGTTTACGAGCAGTACTTC; D gene: -; clone size: -; J gene: TRBJ2-7; V gene: TRBV2
CDR3 protein: CASSLAIGRGDYGYTF; CDR3 DNA: TGTGCCAGCAGCTTAGCAATCGGGCGGGGGGACTATGGCTACACCTTC; D gene: -; clone size: -; J gene: TRBJ1-2; V gene: TRBV7-9
CDR3 protein: CASSDVGGDYGYTF; CDR3 DNA: TGTGCCAGCAGTGACGTGGGGGGTGACTATGGCTACACCTTC; D gene: -; clone size: -; J gene: TRBJ1-2; V gene: TRBV6-1
CDR3 protein: CASSSERSQGGYGYTF; CDR3 DNA: TGTGCCAGCAGCTCCGAAAGGTCACAGGGTGGCTATGGCTACACCTTC; D gene: -; clone size: -; J gene: TRBJ1-2; V gene: TRBV7-9
CDR3 protein: CASSSRVRGELFF; CDR3 DNA: TGTGCCAGCAGTTCCAGGGTCAGGGGGGAGCTGTTTTTT; D gene: -; clone size: -; J gene: TRBJ2-2; V gene: TRBV27
CDR3 protein: CASSLGTSGETQYF; CDR3 DNA: TGCGCCAGCAGCTTGGGGACTAGCGGAGAGACCCAGTACTTC; D gene: TRBD2; clone size: -; J gene: TRBJ2-5; V gene: TRBV5-1
CDR3 protein: CASSIGLSGELFF; CDR3 DNA: TGTGCCAGCAGTATAGGACTATCCGGGGAGCTGTTTTTT; D gene: -; clone size: -; J gene: TRBJ2-2; V gene: TRBV28
CDR3 protein: CASSFMTTGSDTQYF; CDR3 DNA: TGTGCCAGCAGCTTCATGACGACAGGGTCAGATACGCAGTATTTT; D gene: TRBD1; clone size: -; J gene: TRBJ2-3; V gene: TRBV5-6
CDR3 protein: CASSPGTSSQETQYF; CDR3 DNA: TGTGCCAGCAGCCCAGGGACTAGCAGCCAAGAGACCCAGTACTTC; D gene: TRBD2; clone size: -; J gene: TRBJ2-5; V gene: TRBV7-8
CDR3 protein: CASSARDSAYNEQFF; CDR3 DNA: TGTGCCAGCAGCGCCCGGGACTCCGCCTACAATGAGCAGTTCTTC; D gene: -; clone size: -; J gene: TRBJ2-1; V gene: TRBV9
CDR3 protein: CASTKQGNTGELFF; CDR3 DNA: TGTGCCAGCACTAAACAGGGGAACACCGGGGAGCTGTTTTTT; D gene: -; clone size: -; J gene: TRBJ2-2; V gene: TRBV7-9
CDR3 protein: CASSSIDRRDEQYF; CDR3 DNA: TGTGCCAGCAGCTCAATCGACAGGAGAGACGAGCAGTACTTC; D gene: -; clone size: -; J gene: TRBJ2-7; V gene: TRBV13
CDR3 protein: CASLRDTENIQYF; CDR3 DNA: TGTGCTAGCCTCCGGGACACAGAAAACATTCAGTACTTC; D gene: -; clone size: -; J gene: TRBJ2-4; V gene: TRBV12-5
CDR3 protein: CATSMDRTYEQYF; CDR3 DNA: TGTGCCACCAGCATGGACAGAACCTACGAGCAGTACTTC; D gene: -; clone size: once; J gene: TRBJ2-7; V gene: TRBV15
CDR3 protein: CASIGTGGLTEAFF; CDR3 DNA: TGTGCCAGCATCGGGACAGGGGGCCTGACTGAAGCTTTCTTT; D gene: TRBD1; clone size: -; J gene: TRBJ1-1; V gene: TRBV6-6
CDR3 protein: CASSLTANTGELFF; CDR3 DNA: TGTGCCAGCAGCTTGACTGCGAACACCGGGGAGCTGTTTTTT; D gene: -; clone size: -; J gene: TRBJ2-2; V gene: TRBV7-7
CDR3 protein: CASSIGQYEQYF; CDR3 DNA: TGTGCCAGCAGCATTGGACAGTACGAGCAGTACTTC; D gene: -; clone size: -; J gene: TRBJ2-7; V gene: TRBV27
CDR3 protein: CASRVTAGGAPGGYTF; CDR3 DNA: TGTGCCAGCAGGGTCACGGCAGGGGGCGCCCCGGGGGGCTACACCTTC; D gene: TRBD1; clone size: once; J gene: TRBJ1-2; V gene: TRBV28